Presented here are 18 T cell receptor beta chains from one specimen sequenced in a study of OX40 agonist ivuxolimab in advanced cancers. The data were produced by immunoSEQ multiplex PCR, yet TCRdb's version contains in-frame clones alone and is incomplete. The sample consists of more than 25,000 clones, 70% to 80% of them appearing once. This specimen consisted of CD4+ or CD8+ T cells sorted from blood, obtained in a trial of the OX40 agonist ivuxolimab. These receptors all come from an adult with an advanced solid tumor such as melanoma, head and neck, liver or kidney cancer.

On this clone itself: Other DNA sequences in this sample translate to the same CDR3. The J gene is TRBJ2-3, the V gene TRBV7-3, with 8 bases that match TRBD2. Germline CDR1 is SGHTA and CDR2 is FQGTGA. V was clipped by 5 bases and J by 3 bases; unmatched bases: 7. The CDR3 runs to 15 residues. The CDR3 loop reads CASSPGGGPTDTQYF. The CDR3, as DNA: TGTGCCAGCAGCCCCGGGGGGGGCCCTACAGATACGCAGTATTTT.

The chain employs TRBV5-1 and TRBJ2-7; 8 positions match TRBD1. Germline CDR1 and CDR2: SGHRS and YFSETQ. The CDR3 spans 14 residues. V shed 4 bases, J shed 3 bases, and the junction held 6 bases outside the gene matches. CDR3 bases: TGCGCCAGCAGCGTGGGACAGGTTAACTACGAGCAGTACTTC. It yields the protein CASSVGQVNYEQYF.

V gene TRBV13 combines with J gene TRBJ2-3; TRBD2 aligns across 9 bases. There are 14 residues in the CDR3. CDR1 PRHDT and CDR2 FYEKMQ come from the germline V gene (reference sequence). The V and J ends lost 5 bases and 0 bases, in that order; junction bases with no gene match: 0. Written as DNA, the CDR3 is TGTGCCAGCAGCGGACTAGCGAGCACAGATACGCAGTATTTT. Its translation: CASSGLASTDTQYF.

This clone was observed once. V usage is TRBV6-5 and J usage is TRBJ2-7; D not resolved. Trimming took off 0 bases at V and 0 bases at J, with 6 bases between the two ends. CDR3 size: 14 residues. Germline CDR1 and CDR2: MNHEY and SVGAGI. CDR3 sequence: CASSYSVFSYEQYF. CDR3 coding DNA: TGTGCCAGCAGTTACTCGGTGTTCTCCTACGAGCAGTACTTC.

This clone was seen a handful of times. The chain has TRBV15 and TRBJ2-1; possible D gene TRBD1, 6 bases. V lost 4 bases and J lost 4, with 14 bases in between. CDR3 length: 15 amino acids. Per germline, CDR1 LNHNV and CDR2 YYDKDF (reference sequence). As DNA, the CDR3 is TGTGCCACCAGCAATATGGACAGAGAATACAATGAGCAGTTCTTC. It translates to CATSNMDREYNEQFF.

Only one count was recorded for this clone. The V call is TRBV12-2, the J call TRBJ2-7; the table's D call, TRBD2, was not checked against the DNA. TRBV12-2 is a pseudogene locus. CDR3 length: 17 amino acids. CDR3 sequence (DNA): TGTGCAAGTCGCTTAGAGTTTCCGGGGAGCGGGGTACACGAGCAGTACTTC. Translating it yields CASRLEFPGSGVHEQYF.

The rearrangement joins TRBV6-5 to TRBJ2-7, with 9 bases fitting TRBD2. Germline loops: CDR1 MNHEY, CDR2 SVGAGI. The ends lost 2 bases at V and 4 bases at J; junction bases unmatched: 9. The CDR3 has 16 residues. The CDR3 bases are TGTGCCAGCAGTTACGCTGGCGCGGGAGGGGGTTACGAGCAGTACTTC. Its translation: CASSYAGAGGGYEQYF.

This clone has a single count. This chain connects TRBV7-6 to TRBJ2-7; 9 bases align to TRBD1. Germline-derived CDR1 and CDR2 are SGHVS and FNYEAQ. The CDR3 extends over 15 amino acids. Trimming cost V 5 bases and J 4 bases; bases outside gene matches: 9. CDR3 nucleotides: TGTGCCAGCAGCGAAGGGACAGGGAATGGGTACGAGCAGTACTTC. It specifies CASSEGTGNGYEQYF.

The chain recombines TRBV6-4 with TRBJ2-3; D is possibly TRBD2 (5 bases). This CDR3 contains 15 residues. V lost 2 bases and J 2 bases, leaving 11 bases between the germline ends. Germline CDR1 is MRHNA and CDR2 is SNTAGT. This chain's CDR3 is CASSDQRYNTDTQYF. The CDR3 DNA follows: TGTGCCAGCAGTGACCAGCGGTATAACACAGATACGCAGTATTTT.

The genes are TRBV20-1 and TRBJ2-5; D gene uncertain. Germline lookup yields CDR1 DFQATT and CDR2 SNEGSKA (reference sequence). This CDR3 region has 11 residues. Trimming removed 5 bases from V and 9 bases from J, with 13 bases in between. CDR3 loop: CSARPAAAQYF. CDR3 sequence (DNA): TGCAGTGCTCGACCCGCGGCCGCCCAGTACTTC.

This sequence joins TRBV19 and TRBJ2-1; tentative D call: TRBD2 (6 bases). Germline CDR1 reads LNHDA; CDR2 reads SQIVND (reference sequence). The CDR3 is 13 residues long. Trimming shortened V by 6 bases and J by 10 bases, and 16 bases separated the two germline ends. CDR3 nucleotide sequence: TGTGCCAGTAGCCACGCCCACGGGGGAGAGCAGTTCTTC. Translated: CASSHAHGGEQFF.

This clone was picked up one time. This sequence joins TRBV28 and TRBJ2-3, with TRBD2 identical over 10 bases. CDR3 size: 18 residues. Germline V gene data show CDR1 as MDHEN and CDR2 as SYDVKM. J was trimmed by 2 bases and V by 1 base; bases with no gene match: 9. The CDR3: CASSLSARTSGPTDTQYF. CDR3 nucleotide sequence: TGTGCCAGCAGTTTATCTGCCCGGACTAGCGGACCCACAGATACGCAGTATTTT.

The chain uses TRBV2 and TRBJ1-5; 7 bases agree with TRBD1. The germline V gene encodes CDR1 SNHLY and CDR2 FYNNEI. The CDR3 covers 15 residues. Unmatched junction bases numbered 5, after V lost 6 bases and J lost 0 bases. The CDR3 sequence is CASRDRSYSNQPQHF. The CDR3 coding sequence is TGTGCCAGCAGGGACAGGTCCTATAGCAATCAGCCCCAGCATTTT.

This clone was seen a handful of times. This sample includes further DNA sequences coding for the same CDR3. The V call is TRBV19, the J call TRBJ2-1, with D possibly TRBD2 on 6 matching bases. Per the germline V gene, CDR1 is LNHDA and CDR2 is SQIVND (reference sequence). With 3 bases removed from V and 6 bases from J, the gap between germline ends came to 6 bases. This CDR3 contains 12 residues. CDR3 protein: CASSIGGNEQFF. CDR3 nucleotides: TGTGCCAGTAGTATCGGGGGCAATGAGCAGTTCTTC.

The chain uses TRBV6-5 and TRBJ1-4; D remains ambiguous. V was clipped by 0 bases and J by 4 bases, with 12 bases between them. Germline V lookup: CDR1 MNHEY, CDR2 SVGAGI. CDR3 length: 16 residues. The CDR3 spells CASSYSGREFNEKLFF. The CDR3 DNA is TGTGCCAGCAGTTACTCGGGTCGAGAGTTTAATGAAAAACTGTTTTTT.

This chain uses TRBV6-5 with TRBJ2-3; D assignment may be TRBD1 or TRBD2 (7 bases each). Germline V gives CDR1 MNHEY, CDR2 SVGAGI. V lost 0 bases, J lost 5 bases, and 12 bases lay in between. The CDR3 length is 15 residues. DNA of the CDR3: TGTGCCAGCAGTTACTCGCCAGGGGGGGGAGATACGCAGTATTTT. Its translation is CASSYSPGGGDTQYF.

The V and J genes are TRBV11-3 and TRBJ2-2; D is undetermined. The CDR3 runs 12 residues. CDR1 and CDR2 from the germline V gene are SGHNT and YENEEA. V lost 3 bases, J lost 7 bases, and 6 bases lay in between. As DNA, the CDR3 is TGTGCCAGCAGCTTCGGAAACGGGGAGCTGTTTTTT. As protein: CASSFGNGELFF.

This chain connects TRBV10-3 to TRBJ2-3; 8 bases are a match to TRBD1. V trimming: 6 bases; J trimming: 7 bases; junction bases outside the gene matches: 3. Germline CDR1 and CDR2: ENHRY and SYGVKD. The CDR3 contains 12 residues. The CDR3 DNA is TGTGCCATCAGCGGGGACAGGCATACGCAGTATTTT. It encodes CAISGDRHTQYF.